What follows are 25 T cell receptor beta chains derived from one specimen sequenced in a study of identical twins. TCRdb ran MiXCR on the 5' RACE reads and lists one entry per CDR3 protein. The sample yields 450,000 or so distinct CDR3 sequences, roughly 24% seen once. Another study also made use of these data, one on T cells expressing NK-cell markers.

Source material: CD4+ T cells sorted from blood. The receptors stem from a woman younger than 35 in good health.

This clonotype was counted a few times. The V call is TRBV7-2, the J call TRBJ2-2; no firm D call. The CDR3 sequence is 15 residues long. The germline gives CDR1 SGHTA, CDR2 FQGNSA. Trimming pared 1 base from V and 4 bases from J, leaving 10 bases between. The CDR3 DNA follows: TGTGCCAGCAGCTTAGTGGGTTACGGCACCGGGGAGCTGTTTTTT. This sequence encodes CASSLVGYGTGELFF.

This clonotype was seen more than once but under ten times. The V call is TRBV5-1, the J call TRBJ2-7; the D gene is possibly TRBD1 (5 bases). The ends were cut back, 5 bases at V and 6 bases at J, with 12 bases in the middle. The CDR3 runs 12 residues. The germline gives CDR1 SGHRS, CDR2 YFSETQ. The chain's CDR3 is CASRGEGVEQYF. CDR3 nucleotides: TGCGCCAGCAGGGGCGAAGGGGTCGAGCAGTACTTC.

This clonotype was counted between two and nine times. The chain carries TRBV4-3 and TRBJ2-3, with D possibly being TRBD1 (5 bases). V lost 3 bases to trimming and J lost 3 bases, with 16 bases between them. The length of the CDR3 is 16 residues. Germline-derived CDR1 and CDR2 are LGHNA and YSLEER. CDR3 in DNA: TGCGCCAGCAGCCATTTGGGGCCGGGTGGAACAGATACGCAGTATTTT. As protein: CASSHLGPGGTDTQYF.

This sequence joins TRBV21-1 and TRBJ2-7. TRBV21-1 is listed as a pseudogene. CDR3 size: 16 residues. The CDR3 DNA reads TGTGCCAGCAGCTACAAAGGTGGCAGGTACTCCTACGAGCAGTACTTC. Protein sequence: CASSYKGGRYSYEQYF.

About this clonotype itself: At one end the junction does not follow the germline gene, possibly because of a read error. The chain carries TRBV12-3 or TRBV12-4 and TRBJ2-4; 12 bases are a match to TRBD2. CDR3 length: 16 amino acids. The CDR3 sequence: CASSQSSGRARNNQYF. The CDR3, as DNA: TGTGCCAGCAGTCAATCTAGCGGGAGGGCACGTAACAATCAGTACTTC.

The rearrangement links TRBV25-1 to TRBJ1-2; D gene ambiguous. V was shortened by 7 bases and J by 8 bases, with 11 bases between the two germline ends. CDR1 and CDR2 (germline): MGHDK, SYGVNS. There are 11 residues in the CDR3. This CDR3 reads CASNGEGGYTF. The CDR3 nucleotides are TGTGCCAGCAACGGAGAAGGAGGCTACACCTTC.

By sample share, this clonotype is medium-sized. This rearrangement joins TRBV5-1 to TRBJ2-1; 7 bases map to TRBD2. Germline CDR1 reads SGHRS; CDR2 reads YFSETQ. CDR3 length: 15 amino acids. V gave up 0 bases and J gave up 7 bases; unmatched junction bases: 7. The CDR3 loop reads CASSLVLQGGNEQFF. The CDR3 nucleotides are TGCGCCAGCAGCTTGGTTCTCCAGGGAGGGAATGAGCAGTTCTTC.

In this sample, this clonotype turned up a few times. J is TRBJ2-2 and V is TRBV5-6, with D tentatively TRBD2 (6 bases). This CDR3 is 16 amino acids long. The V gene's germline CDR1 is SGHDT and CDR2 YYEEEE. The V end was cut by 0 bases, the J end by 2 bases, with 11 bases between. The chain's CDR3 is CASSLASGVNTGELFF. The CDR3 DNA follows: TGTGCCAGCAGCTTGGCCTCGGGGGTCAACACCGGGGAGCTGTTTTTT.

The chain employs TRBV3-1 and TRBJ2-1; 15 positions match TRBD2. Germline-derived CDR1 and CDR2 are LGHDT and YNNKEL (reference sequence). The trim removed 5 bases at V and 9 bases at J, leaving 8 bases unmatched. This CDR3 is built from 16 residues. CDR3 amino acids: CASSDFGLAGGGEQFF. The CDR3 DNA reads as TGTGCCAGCAGCGACTTCGGACTAGCGGGAGGGGGTGAGCAGTTCTTC.

This clonotype occurred many times. V gene TRBV19 combines with J gene TRBJ1-1; D might be TRBD1 (6 bases). Germline CDR1 LNHDA, CDR2 SQIVND (reference sequence). There are 14 residues in the CDR3. Trimming removed 5 bases at V and 7 bases at J, with 17 bases between. Here the CDR3 reads CASSANYRVGEAFF. CDR3 DNA sequence: TGTGCCAGTAGTGCCAACTACAGGGTCGGTGAAGCTTTCTTT.

This clonotype has just a few counts. V is TRBV11-3 and J is TRBJ1-1, with D maybe TRBD1 (5 bases). Germline-derived CDR1 and CDR2 are SGHNT and YENEEA. With 0 bases removed from V and 6 bases from J, the gap between germline ends came to 5 bases. The CDR3 length is 12 residues. CDR3 protein: CASSLEGAEAFF. The CDR3 region has the DNA TGTGCCAGCAGCTTAGAGGGGGCTGAAGCTTTCTTT. The complete variable domain, with remaining parts taken from reference TRBV11-3 and TRBJ1-1, reads EAGVVQSPRYKIIEKKQPVAFWCNPISGHNTLYWYLQNLGQGPELLIRYENEEAVDDSQLPKDRFSAERLKGVDSTLKIQPAELGDSAVYLCASSLEGAEAFFGQGTRLTVV.

V gene TRBV10-2 combines with J gene TRBJ2-7; unclear D gene. Germline-derived CDR1 and CDR2 are WSHSY and SAAADI. Trimming removed 6 bases from V and 1 base from J, with 16 bases in between. This CDR3 spans 15 amino acids. The CDR3: CASRFGLIQSYEQYF. CDR3 DNA sequence: TGCGCCAGCAGGTTCGGATTAATCCAATCCTACGAGCAGTACTTC.

This clonotype has at least ten counts. The genes are TRBV7-2 and TRBJ1-1; unclear D gene. The V and J ends lost 3 bases and 4 bases respectively, with 9 bases between them. In germline, CDR1 is SGHTA, CDR2 FQGNSA. CDR3 length: 13 amino acids. CDR3 protein: CASSFKGSTEAFF. Here the CDR3 DNA reads TGTGCCAGCAGCTTTAAGGGAAGCACTGAAGCTTTCTTT.

V usage is TRBV7-3 and J usage is TRBJ2-1; D gene unclear. V lost 2 bases to trimming and J lost 7 bases, with 15 bases between them. There are 15 residues in the CDR3. Germline V gives CDR1 SGHTA, CDR2 FQGTGA. CDR3 residues: CASSLYAAALNEQFF. The CDR3 nucleotides read TGTGCCAGCAGCTTATACGCCGCCGCCCTAAATGAGCAGTTCTTC.

The table lists this clonotype with many counts. J is TRBJ2-5 and V is TRBV11-2, with D perhaps matching TRBD1 (5 bases). The length of the CDR3 is 13 residues. CDR1 is SGHAT and CDR2 is FQNNGV in the germline V gene. The V and J ends lost 0 bases and 4 bases respectively, with 6 bases between them. CDR3 in DNA: TGTGCCAGCAGCTTAGAAAGGGGAGAGACCCAGTACTTC. Protein: CASSLERGETQYF. Full variable domain (outside the CDR3, taken from reference TRBV11-2 and TRBJ2-5): EAGVAQSPRYKIIEKRQSVAFWCNPISGHATLYWYQQILGQGPKLLIQFQNNGVVDDSQLPKDRFSAERLKGVDSTLKIQPAKLEDSAVYLCASSLERGETQYFGPGTRLLVL.

The gene calls are TRBV20-1 and TRBJ2-5; possibly TRBD1 or TRBD2 for D (6 bases each). CDR3 size: 16 residues. Germline V CDR1 and CDR2: DFQATT, SNEGSKA (reference sequence). V was clipped by 2 bases and J by 4 bases, with 20 bases between them. CDR3 protein: CSARRESGRGGETQYF. The CDR3 DNA sequence: TGCAGTGCTAGACGTGAATCCGGGAGAGGGGGAGAGACCCAGTACTTC.

The chain couples TRBV12-5 to TRBJ2-5; 12 nucleotides align to TRBD2. V was clipped by 7 bases and J by 1 base; unmatched bases: 10. The germline gives CDR1 LGHNT, CDR2 FRNRAP. The CDR3 spans 17 residues. CDR3 in amino acids: CASDRPGLAGPQETQYF. CDR3 nucleotide sequence: TGTGCTAGTGACCGACCGGGACTAGCGGGTCCCCAAGAGACCCAGTACTTC.

This clonotype was observed a handful of times. V and J are TRBV5-1 and TRBJ2-3, with TRBD2 matching over 8 bases. The CDR3 has 18 residues. With 0 bases clipped from V and 1 base from J, the junction kept 10 bases outside the gene matches. CDR1 and CDR2 (germline): SGHRS, YFSETQ. This CDR3 reads CASSLEISGIRGTDTQYF. CDR3 nucleotides: TGCGCCAGCAGCTTGGAGATTAGCGGGATTCGAGGCACAGATACGCAGTATTTT.

This clonotype has a count of ten or more. This sequence joins TRBV12-3 or TRBV12-4 and TRBJ2-1, with 9 bases lining up with TRBD2. J lost 8 bases, V lost 6 bases, and 11 bases had no gene match. The CDR3 is 15 amino acids. DNA of the CDR3: TGTGCCAGCAGCCGAAGGACTAGCGTCGGCGATGAGCAGTTCTTC. Translating it yields CASSRRTSVGDEQFF.

CDR3 bases: TGTGCCAGCAGTGTCCGCGGGGGGCGGACAGATACGCAGTATTTT. The encoded protein is CASSVRGGRTDTQYF. This chain uses TRBV12-3 or TRBV12-4 with TRBJ2-3; 8 bases are shared with TRBD2. V lost 5 bases and J lost 3; bases outside the gene matches: 7. The CDR3 is 15 residues long.

The chain couples TRBV29-1 to TRBJ2-7; D might be TRBD2 (5 bases). The germline V and J ends were trimmed by 1 base and 1 base, with 8 bases remaining between them. Per the germline V gene, CDR1 is SQVTM and CDR2 is ANQGSEA. The CDR3 contains 13 residues. Here the CDR3 DNA reads TGCAGCGTTGAAGGCGAGGGTTCCTACGAGCAGTACTTC. Its translation is CSVEGEGSYEQYF.

This clonotype was detected a few times. The rearrangement uses TRBV4-3 and TRBJ2-2; possibly TRBD2 for D (5 bases). The germline V and J ends were trimmed by 5 bases and 4 bases, with 14 bases remaining between them. Germline assignment: CDR1 LGHNA and CDR2 YSLEER. The length of the CDR3 is 15 residues. The CDR3 bases are TGCGCCAGCAGCTTGGACTCTCGGGCCACCGGGGAGCTGTTTTTT. Translation: CASSLDSRATGELFF.

The chain employs TRBV29-1 and TRBJ2-3; D unresolved. With 5 bases removed from V and 6 bases from J, the gap between germline ends came to 21 bases. CDR3 size: 15 residues. Germline CDR1 SQVTM, CDR2 ANQGSEA. The CDR3: CSVYGSVGSPDTQYF. The CDR3, as DNA: TGCAGCGTTTATGGGTCTGTGGGCAGTCCCGATACGCAGTATTTT.

This chain uses TRBV20-1 with TRBJ1-2; D gene unclear. The V gene lost 4 bases and the J gene lost 4 bases, with 19 bases spanning the gap. The CDR3 sequence is 15 residues long. Germline V gene sequence: CDR1 DFQATT, CDR2 SNEGSKA (reference sequence). Here the CDR3 DNA reads TGCAGTGCTAAGGGAGGACTCGGGTATAGCTATGGCTACACCTTC. It codes for CSAKGGLGYSYGYTF.

This clonotype was found many times. The J gene is TRBJ1-5, the V gene TRBV7-2; no firm D call. The germline V gene has CDR1 SGHTA and CDR2 FQGNSA. This CDR3 comprises 13 residues. V lost 3 bases and J lost 5, with 8 bases in between. The CDR3 coding sequence is TGTGCCAGCAGCTTTTGGGTTGATCAGCCCCAGCATTTT. This gives the protein CASSFWVDQPQHF.